The 27 T cell receptor beta chains in this list originate from one sample, sequenced in a study of T cells in Graves' hyperthyroidism and ophthalmopathy. TCR beta CDR3 regions were amplified from RNA transcripts. The TCR CDR3 was amplified in a first-round RT-PCR using the HTBI primer set. MiXCR, run by TCRdb on the multiplex PCR reads, gives a single entry per CDR3 protein. The data show approximately 360,000 distinct CDR3 sequences, around 16% seen once. The sequencing sample was made of blood. Receptors originate from a woman younger than 30 with Graves' hyperthyroidism that later progressed to Graves' ophthalmopathy.

This clonotype was counted ten times or more. This sequence joins TRBV28 and TRBJ2-2; no clear D gene. This CDR3 comprises 14 residues. Germline V gene lookup returns CDR1 MDHEN and CDR2 SYDVKM. Trimming took 5 bases from V and 0 from J, leaving 7 bases between them. The CDR3 DNA reads TGTGCCAGCAGTCGACACACGAACACCGGGGAGCTGTTTTTT. As protein: CASSRHTNTGELFF.

The rearrangement uses TRBV12-3 or TRBV12-4 and TRBJ1-1; the D is unclear. This CDR3 is built from 15 residues. Trimming left V 3 bases short and J 0 bases short, with 11 bases between. The CDR3 loop reads CASSFRKTMNTEAFF. In DNA, the CDR3 is TGTGCCAGCAGTTTTAGGAAAACCATGAACACTGAAGCTTTCTTT.

This clonotype was seen ten or more times. This sequence joins TRBV20-1 and TRBJ2-5, with TRBD2 as a possible D gene (5 bases). The CDR3 totals 14 residues. CDR1 is DFQATT and CDR2 is SNEGSKA in the germline V gene (reference sequence). V was cut by 0 bases and J by 1 base, with 9 bases left in between. The CDR3 coding sequence is TGCAGTGCTAGAGATCCGAGCGGCCAAGAGACCCAGTACTTC. It specifies CSARDPSGQETQYF.

This clonotype has just one count. The junction and the germline gene differ at one end; a read error may be behind it. The rearrangement links TRBV20-1 to TRBJ2-7; 9 bases are shared with TRBD2. CDR1 and CDR2 (germline): DFQATT, SNEGSKA (reference sequence). The CDR3 is 14 amino acids. The CDR3 protein is CSARSSGTTYEPYF. CDR3 DNA: TGCAGTGCTAGATCTAGCGGGACCACCTACGAGCCGTACTTC.

This clonotype was detected ten times or more. The chain employs TRBV2 and TRBJ2-7, with a weak D call TRBD1 (6 bases). The CDR3 spans 13 residues. Trimming cost V 6 bases and J 3 bases, with 12 bases left between them. CDR1 SNHLY and CDR2 FYNNEI come from the germline V gene. CDR3: CASSFGQIYEQYF. DNA of the CDR3: TGTGCCAGCAGCTTTGGACAGATCTACGAGCAGTACTTC.

This clonotype was found many times. The junction does not match germline at one end; this may be a read error. V is TRBV20-1 and J is TRBJ2-3, with D hard to call. Germline V gives CDR1 DFQATT, CDR2 SNEGSKA (reference sequence). The CDR3 contains 12 residues. CDR3 sequence: CSAPTSTDTQYF. The CDR3 coding sequence is TGCAGTGCTCCTACGAGCACGGATACGCAGTATTTT.

The rearrangement joins TRBV3-1 to TRBJ2-1, with a tentative D call TRBD2 (6 bases). In germline, CDR1 is LGHDT, CDR2 YNNKEL (reference sequence). With 3 bases removed from V and 4 bases from J, the gap between germline ends came to 19 bases. The CDR3 spans 17 residues. CDR3 DNA sequence: TGTGCCAGCAGCCACCACCGGGACTGGCTTTGGTACAATGAGCAGTTCTTC. This sequence encodes CASSHHRDWLWYNEQFF.

The chain couples TRBV7-9 to TRBJ1-6, with D hard to call. The CDR3 sequence is 12 residues long. The V gene's germline CDR1 is SEHNR and CDR2 FQNEAQ (reference sequence). The V end was cut by 3 bases, the J end by 7 bases, with 4 bases between. The CDR3 DNA is TGTGCCAGCAGCTTGATGAATTCACCCCTCCACTTT. This gives the protein CASSLMNSPLHF. The variable domain in full, completed from reference TRBV7-9 and TRBJ1-6, reads DTGVSQNPRHKITKRGQNVTFRCDPISEHNRLYWYRQTLGQGPEFLTYFQNEAQLEKSRLLSDRFSAERPKGSFSTLEIQRTEQGDSAMYLCASSLMNSPLHFGNGTRLTVT.

This chain connects TRBV4-2 to TRBJ2-7, with D perhaps matching TRBD1 or TRBD2 (5 bases each). Trimming left V 2 bases short and J 2 bases short, with 7 bases between. Germline V gives CDR1 LGHNA, CDR2 YNFKEQ. The length of the CDR3 is 13 residues. The CDR3 sequence: CASSQTGPYEQYF. Written as DNA, the CDR3 is TGTGCCAGCAGCCAAACGGGACCCTACGAGCAGTACTTC.

The chain links TRBV7-9 to TRBJ2-7, with a possible D match to TRBD1 (6 bases). V was clipped by 5 bases and J by 5 bases, with 10 bases between them. Looked up from germline, CDR1 is SEHNR and CDR2 is FQNEAQ (reference sequence). This CDR3 region has 12 residues. In DNA, the CDR3 is TGTGCCAGCAGCGACAGGTTGGACGAGCAGTACTTC. It is translated as CASSDRLDEQYF.

The chain joins TRBV7-9 to TRBJ2-5; the match to TRBD2 covers 10 bases. This CDR3 spans 16 amino acids. V trimming: 2 bases; J trimming: 4 bases; junction bases outside the gene matches: 7. CDR1 and CDR2 from the germline V gene are SEHNR and FQNEAQ (reference sequence). CDR3: CASSLILAGVGETQYF. CDR3 coding DNA: TGTGCCAGCAGCTTAATTCTAGCGGGAGTGGGAGAGACCCAGTACTTC.

This clonotype came up many times. This chain connects TRBV7-2 to TRBJ2-1, with a possible D match to TRBD2 (5 bases). With 4 bases removed from V and 5 bases from J, the gap between germline ends came to 9 bases. The CDR3 has 13 residues. The germline CDR1 and CDR2 sequences are SGHTA and FQGNSA. CDR3 in DNA: TGTGCCAGCAGCTCCACTAGGAACAATGAGCAGTTCTTC. Its translation: CASSSTRNNEQFF.

Many counts were recorded for this clonotype. This chain connects TRBV28 to TRBJ2-1; no reliable D call. The V and J ends lost 6 bases and 6 bases respectively, with 12 bases between them. The CDR3 totals 13 residues. CDR1 MDHEN and CDR2 SYDVKM come from the germline V gene. The CDR3 region is CASRAYPCNEQFF. In DNA, the CDR3 is TGTGCCAGCAGGGCGTACCCTTGCAATGAGCAGTTCTTC.

This clonotype has at least ten counts. The chain has TRBV7-9 and TRBJ1-5, with TRBD1 identical over 7 bases. V shed 5 bases, J shed 5 bases, and the junction held 6 bases outside the gene matches. Germline V gives CDR1 SEHNR, CDR2 FQNEAQ (reference sequence). This CDR3 comprises 14 residues. CDR3 DNA: TGTGCCAGCAGCCCCAGGACAGGAGATCAGCCCCAGCATTTT. This encodes CASSPRTGDQPQHF.

Note on this clonotype: This sequence may be a read error, since a much larger clone differs from it by one base. The chain carries TRBV11-3 and TRBJ2-1; 9 nucleotides align to TRBD1. The ends lost 5 bases at V and 5 bases at J; junction bases unmatched: 7. In germline, CDR1 is SGHNT, CDR2 YENEEA. CDR3 length: 15 residues. DNA of the CDR3: TGTGCCAGCAGCCACCGGGACAGGGTGAACAATGAGCAGTTCTTC. Residues: CASSHRDRVNNEQFF.

This clonotype was recorded at least ten times. The chain uses TRBV20-1 and TRBJ2-1; D gene uncertain. Between the trimmed V and J ends, which lost 1 base and 2 bases, there was a span of 21 bases. Germline V gene data show CDR1 as DFQATT and CDR2 as SNEGSKA (reference sequence). The CDR3 totals 18 residues. This CDR3 is CSARGTRGSPIPYNEQFF. The CDR3 DNA sequence: TGCAGTGCTAGAGGTACCCGAGGAAGCCCCATACCCTACAATGAGCAGTTCTTC.

The V call is TRBV19, the J call TRBJ1-5; no clear D. Germline CDR1 and CDR2: LNHDA and SQIVND (reference sequence). The CDR3 runs to 13 residues. Trimming took 5 bases from V and 3 from J, leaving 8 bases between them. The DNA for the CDR3 is TGTGCCAGTAGTTCTAGAGTCAATCAGCCCCAGCATTTT. Protein: CASSSRVNQPQHF.

This clonotype came up a few times. With a much larger clone just one base away, this may be a read error. The rearrangement uses TRBV2 and TRBJ2-7; D could derive from TRBD1 or TRBD2 (5 bases each). The V end was cut by 6 bases, the J end by 6 bases, with 15 bases between. The CDR3 has 13 amino acids. The V gene's germline CDR1 is SNHLY and CDR2 FYNNEI. CDR3 region: CASRRDGTCEQYF. CDR3 coding DNA: TGTGCCAGCAGGAGAGACGGGACCTGCGAGCAGTACTTC. Using reference TRBV2 and TRBJ2-7 for the parts outside the CDR3, the full variable domain is EPEVTQTPSHQVTQMGQEVILRCVPISNHLYFYWYRQILGQKVEFLVSFYNNEISEKSEIFDDQFSVERPDGSNFTLKIRSTKLEDSAMYFCASRRDGTCEQYFGPGTRLTVT.

This clonotype occurred a few times. CDR3 sequence reads: CASSRDREQETQYF. In DNA form, the CDR3 reads TGTGCCAGCAGCCGGGACAGGGAACAAGAGACCCAGTACTTC. The chain uses TRBV14 and TRBJ2-5; 9 bases match TRBD1. Germline V CDR1 and CDR2: SGHDN, FVKESK. CDR3 length equals 14 residues. Unmatched junction bases numbered 2, after V lost 4 bases and J lost 2 bases.

This clonotype was observed a handful of times. CDR3 protein: CASSIERATEAFF. CDR3 coding DNA: TGTGCCAGTAGTATCGAGCGGGCCACTGAAGCTTTCTTT. The V gene is TRBV19, the J gene TRBJ1-1; D remains unclear. V lost 3 bases and J lost 4, with 9 bases in between. Per germline, CDR1 LNHDA and CDR2 SQIVND (reference sequence). This CDR3 is built from 13 residues. Looking up the rest from reference TRBV19 and TRBJ1-1 gives the full variable domain: DGGITQSPKYLFRKEGQNVTLSCEQNLNHDAMYWYRQDPGQGLRLIYYSQIVNDFQKGDIAEGYSVSREKKESFPLTVTSAQKNPTAFYLCASSIERATEAFFGQGTRLTVV.

Remarks on this clonotype: The junction and the germline gene differ at one end; a read error may be behind it. The chain couples TRBV7-6 to TRBJ2-1; D unresolved. This CDR3 spans 12 amino acids. Germline V gene sequence: CDR1 SGHVS, CDR2 FNYEAQ. Written as DNA, the CDR3 is TGTACCAGCAGCTTACCAGGCAATGAGCAGTTCTTC. Protein product: CTSSLPGNEQFF.

Many counts were recorded for this clonotype. This chain connects TRBV27 to TRBJ1-1; 8 bases fit TRBD1. Per the germline V gene, CDR1 is MNHEY and CDR2 is SMNVEV (reference sequence). This CDR3 has 14 residues. Losses at the gene ends were 4 bases for V and 11 bases for J; bases not matched to a gene: 12. In nucleotides, the CDR3 is TGTGCCAGCAGTTCCGGGACAGGACTCGTCGTGGCTTTCTTT. This sequence encodes CASSSGTGLVVAFF.

This clonotype was seen repeatedly, ten times or more. The chain uses TRBV20-1 and TRBJ2-1; 10 positions match TRBD1. Germline V gene data show CDR1 as DFQATT and CDR2 as SNEGSKA (reference sequence). The CDR3 totals 17 residues. V shed 3 bases, J shed 7 bases, and the junction held 15 bases outside the gene matches. CDR3 in amino acids: CSASAARTGGFRNEQFF. The CDR3 nucleotides read TGCAGTGCTAGTGCCGCTCGGACAGGGGGATTTCGGAATGAGCAGTTCTTC.

At least ten counts were recorded for this clonotype. The chain links TRBV20-1 to TRBJ2-1; D ambiguous. CDR3 length: 13 residues. The V gene lost 0 bases and the J gene lost 7 bases, with 10 bases spanning the gap. Germline CDR1 and CDR2: DFQATT and SNEGSKA (reference sequence). CDR3 DNA sequence: TGCAGTGCTAGAGAACTCAACGGAAATGAGCAGTTCTTC. Amino acids: CSARELNGNEQFF.

This clonotype was observed many times. V and J are TRBV29-1 and TRBJ1-1; D ambiguous. CDR3 length: 13 amino acids. The V and J ends lost 3 bases and 3 bases respectively, with 11 bases between them. The germline V gene encodes CDR1 SQVTM and CDR2 ANQGSEA. CDR3: CSVDRTRDTEAFF. DNA for the CDR3: TGCAGCGTTGATAGGACGAGGGACACTGAAGCTTTCTTT.

This clonotype came up a few times. The chain links TRBV2 to TRBJ2-1; 13 nucleotides match TRBD2. Germline V lookup: CDR1 SNHLY, CDR2 FYNNEI. The CDR3 is 14 amino acids. V shed 6 bases and J 4 bases; nucleotides not matched to a gene: 0. The CDR3 reads CASRGLAGYNEQFF. The CDR3 coding sequence is TGTGCCAGCAGGGGACTAGCGGGATACAATGAGCAGTTCTTC.

This clonotype has at least ten counts. This CDR3 reads CASSYDVTGARAMDYGYTF. CDR3 in DNA: TGTGCCAGCAGTTACGATGTGACGGGGGCCAGGGCGATGGACTATGGCTACACCTTC. The chain combines TRBV6-5 with TRBJ1-2; the D gene is possibly TRBD1 (6 bases). The germline V gene encodes CDR1 MNHEY and CDR2 SVGAGI. The CDR3 length is 19 residues. V lost 2 bases and J lost 3, with 25 bases in between.